The 9 T cell receptor beta chains given below trace back to one sample, sequenced in a study of cytomegalovirus exposure and HLA in healthy donors. The PCR made use of 60 Vbeta and 13 Jbeta primers. Clones were read by immunoSEQ multiplex PCR, and TCRdb kept only the in-frame ones, dropping some. The table records about 190,000 clones, roughly 80% of them present only once. Sequenced sample: PBMCs. The receptors shown here come from a young woman in good health and CMV-seropositive.

CDR3 amino acids: CASSLQGSRGAKLFF. The CDR3 DNA reads TGTGCCAGCAGCTTACAAGGTTCTCGGGGGGCAAAACTGTTTTTT. The V and J genes are TRBV7-2 and TRBJ1-4; perhaps TRBD1 as D (6 bases). This CDR3 has 15 amino acids. V dropped 2 bases and J dropped 10 bases, with 17 bases sitting between them. CDR1 is SGHTA, CDR2 FQGNSA, per germline.

The chain joins TRBV18 to TRBJ1-3; D may be TRBD1 (6 bases). The germline gives CDR1 KGHSH, CDR2 LQKENI. The V end lost 2 bases, the J end lost 4 bases, and 9 bases lay between the germline ends. This CDR3 has 14 residues. CDR3 protein: CASSPGGNGNTIYF. The CDR3 bases are TGTGCCAGCTCACCAGGGGGCAACGGAAACACCATATATTTT.

J is TRBJ1-4 and V is TRBV7-9, with D possibly TRBD1 on 6 matching bases. The CDR3 length is 13 residues. The V end lost 3 bases, the J end lost 7 bases, and 9 bases lay between the germline ends. Germline assignment: CDR1 SEHNR and CDR2 FQNEAQ (reference sequence). The CDR3 region is CASSFEGVEKLFF. The CDR3 DNA reads as TGTGCCAGCAGCTTTGAGGGGGTTGAAAAACTGTTTTTT.

This clone occurred a few times. The chain has TRBV28 and TRBJ2-5, with 10 nucleotides matching TRBD1. The germline gives CDR1 MDHEN, CDR2 SYDVKM. J gave up 5 bases and V 3 bases, and 9 bases lay outside the gene matches. The CDR3 consists of 16 residues. In DNA, the CDR3 is TGTGCCAGCAGTTTGGGAGGACAGGGGGTCGAGGAGACCCAGTACTTC. Residues: CASSLGGQGVEETQYF.

The V gene is TRBV19, the J gene TRBJ2-7, with a weak D call TRBD2 (7 bases). CDR1 LNHDA and CDR2 SQIVND come from the germline V gene (reference sequence). The V gene lost 6 bases and the J gene lost 3 bases, with 18 bases spanning the gap. This CDR3 is 15 amino acids long. CDR3 DNA sequence: TGTGCCAGTAGGGCAGGGGCGGGGGCAAACTACGAGCAGTACTTC. The encoded protein is CASRAGAGANYEQYF. Full variable domain (remainder filled in from reference TRBV19 and TRBJ2-7): DGGITQSPKYLFRKEGQNVTLSCEQNLNHDAMYWYRQDPGQGLRLIYYSQIVNDFQKGDIAEGYSVSREKKESFPLTVTSAQKNPTAFYLCASRAGAGANYEQYFGPGTRLTVT.

The chain combines TRBV28 with TRBJ1-1; maybe TRBD1 (5 bases). This CDR3 spans 16 amino acids. Germline V gene lookup returns CDR1 MDHEN and CDR2 SYDVKM. Trimming took off 3 bases at V and 4 bases at J, with 18 bases between the two ends. The CDR3 DNA sequence: TGTGCCAGCAGTTTGGTTGGGGGGGGAAGGCGCACTGAAGCTTTCTTT. Its translation: CASSLVGGGRRTEAFF.

This chain links TRBV28 with TRBJ1-6; 7 bases agree with TRBD1. CDR3 length: 15 amino acids. CDR1 and CDR2 from the germline V gene are MDHEN and SYDVKM. Trimming cost V 6 bases and J 11 bases; bases outside gene matches: 13. The CDR3 coding sequence is TGTGCCAGCAGCCTGAGACAGGGTGCGGCGACACCCCTCCACTTT. Its translation is CASSLRQGAATPLHF.

The chain has TRBV5-1 and TRBJ2-7; 7 bases are shared with TRBD2. The CDR3 extends over 15 amino acids. Germline V gene data show CDR1 as SGHRS and CDR2 as YFSETQ. V dropped 0 bases and J dropped 3; count of bases not matched to a gene: 6. The DNA for the CDR3 is TGCGCCAGCAGCTTGGGGGGGGGAAGTGTCTACGAGCAGTACTTC. This translates into CASSLGGGSVYEQYF.

A few counts support this clone. V and J are TRBV6-1 and TRBJ2-5, with 10 bases matching TRBD1. The J call may be mistaken, given a closer DNA end match to TRBJ2-7. CDR3 length equals 15 residues. Germline V gene sequence: CDR1 MNHNS, CDR2 SASEGT. CDR3 sequence: CASSDETGGPYEQYF. CDR3 in DNA: TGTGCCAGCAGTGATGAGACAGGGGGCCCCTACGAGCAGTACTTC.